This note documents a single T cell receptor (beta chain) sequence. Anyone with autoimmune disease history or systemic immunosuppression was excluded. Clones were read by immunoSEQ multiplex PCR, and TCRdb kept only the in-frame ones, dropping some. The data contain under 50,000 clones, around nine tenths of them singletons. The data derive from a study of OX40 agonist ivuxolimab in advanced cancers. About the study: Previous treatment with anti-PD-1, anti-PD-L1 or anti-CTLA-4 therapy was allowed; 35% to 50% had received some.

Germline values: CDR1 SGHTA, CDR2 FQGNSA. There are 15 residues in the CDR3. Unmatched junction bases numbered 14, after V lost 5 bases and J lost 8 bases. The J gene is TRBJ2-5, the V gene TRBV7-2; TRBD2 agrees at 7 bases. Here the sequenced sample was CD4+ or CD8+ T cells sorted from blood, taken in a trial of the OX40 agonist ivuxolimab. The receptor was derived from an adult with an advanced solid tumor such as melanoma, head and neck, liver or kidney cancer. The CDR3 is CASSQGFRDYLTQYF. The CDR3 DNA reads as TGTGCCAGCAGCCAGGGATTTCGGGACTACCTAACCCAGTACTTC.